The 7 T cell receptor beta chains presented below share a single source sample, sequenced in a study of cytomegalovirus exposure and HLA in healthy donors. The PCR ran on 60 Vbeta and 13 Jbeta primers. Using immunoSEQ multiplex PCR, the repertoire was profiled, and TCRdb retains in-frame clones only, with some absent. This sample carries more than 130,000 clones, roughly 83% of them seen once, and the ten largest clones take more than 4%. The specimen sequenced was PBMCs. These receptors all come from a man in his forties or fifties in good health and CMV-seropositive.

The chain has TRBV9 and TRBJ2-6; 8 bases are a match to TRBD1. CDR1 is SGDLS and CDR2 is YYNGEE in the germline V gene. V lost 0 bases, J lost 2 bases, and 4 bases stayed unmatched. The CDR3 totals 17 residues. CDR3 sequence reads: CASSVGTGRTGANVLTF. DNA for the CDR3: TGTGCCAGCAGCGTAGGGACAGGGAGGACTGGGGCCAACGTCCTGACTTTC.

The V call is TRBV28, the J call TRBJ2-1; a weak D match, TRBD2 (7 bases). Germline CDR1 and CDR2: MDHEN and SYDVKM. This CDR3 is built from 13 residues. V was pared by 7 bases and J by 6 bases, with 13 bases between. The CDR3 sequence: CASIVGGGNEQFF. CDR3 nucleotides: TGTGCCAGCATAGTAGGGGGGGGCAATGAGCAGTTCTTC.

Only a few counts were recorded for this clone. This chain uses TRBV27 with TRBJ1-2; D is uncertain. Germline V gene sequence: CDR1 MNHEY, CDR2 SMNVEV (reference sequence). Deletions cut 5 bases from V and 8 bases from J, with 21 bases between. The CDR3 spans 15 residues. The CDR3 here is CASSPRAFPGRGYTF. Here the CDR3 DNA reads TGTGCCAGCAGTCCGCGGGCCTTCCCGGGGAGAGGCTACACCTTC.

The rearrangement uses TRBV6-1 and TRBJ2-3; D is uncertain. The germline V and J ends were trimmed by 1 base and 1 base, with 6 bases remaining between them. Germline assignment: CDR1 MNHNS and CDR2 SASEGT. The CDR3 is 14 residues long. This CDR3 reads CASSEVPGTDTQYF. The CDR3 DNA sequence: TGTGCCAGCAGTGAAGTACCAGGCACAGATACGCAGTATTTT.

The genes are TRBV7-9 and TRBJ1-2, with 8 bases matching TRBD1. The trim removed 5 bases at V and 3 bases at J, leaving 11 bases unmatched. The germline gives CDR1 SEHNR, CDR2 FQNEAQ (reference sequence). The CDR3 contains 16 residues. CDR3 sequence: CASSTTGGIGDYGYTF. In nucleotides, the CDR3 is TGTGCCAGCAGCACAACAGGGGGTATAGGCGACTATGGCTACACCTTC.

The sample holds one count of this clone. Written as DNA, the CDR3 is TGTGCCAGCAGACTTTATAGCAATCAGCCCCAGCATTTT. Translated, it gives CASRLYSNQPQHF. J is TRBJ1-5 and V is TRBV27; D remains ambiguous. CDR3 length: 13 amino acids. Germline assignment: CDR1 MNHEY and CDR2 SMNVEV (reference sequence). The V end lost 6 bases, the J end lost 0 bases, and 6 bases lay between the germline ends.

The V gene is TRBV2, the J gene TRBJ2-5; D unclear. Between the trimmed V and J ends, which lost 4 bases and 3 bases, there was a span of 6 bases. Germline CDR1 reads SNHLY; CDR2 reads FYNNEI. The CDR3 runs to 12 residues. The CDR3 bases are TGTGCCAGCAGTGTTGGAGAAGAGACCCAGTACTTC. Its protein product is CASSVGEETQYF.